The T cell receptor beta chain under discussion was sequenced for a study of OX40 agonist ivuxolimab in advanced cancers. In the study overall: Each dose-escalation patient presented with hepatocellular carcinoma, melanoma, renal cell or head and neck cancer.

Profiling relied on immunoSEQ multiplex PCR, and the TCRdb table lists in-frame clones only, not all of them. Of around 41,000 clones in the sample, around 90% were seen once. The specimen comprised CD4+ or CD8+ T cells sorted from blood, sampled in a trial of the OX40 agonist ivuxolimab. The receptor's source is an adult with an advanced solid tumor such as melanoma, head and neck, liver or kidney cancer.

The CDR3 reads CAIGREREQYF. As DNA, the CDR3 is TGTGCCATCGGACGGGAACGGGAGCAGTACTTC. This chain links TRBV10-3 with TRBJ2-7; TRBD2 is a possible D gene (5 bases). The CDR3 totals 11 residues. Germline CDR1 reads ENHRY; CDR2 reads SYGVKD. Trimming left V 8 bases short and J 7 bases short, with 12 bases between.